Below are 17 T cell receptor beta chains sequenced from a single sample in a study of blood T cell repertoires in COVID-19. Assay used: immunoSEQ multiplex PCR; TCRdb lists only in-frame clones, some missing. The sample holds 250,000 to 350,000 clones, about nine tenths seen once. Sequenced sample: peripheral blood. The origin of the receptors is a woman between 45 and 65 years old who had recovered from COVID-19.

This clone was seen once. The chain carries TRBV9 and TRBJ2-1; the match to TRBD1 covers 10 bases. CDR1 SGDLS and CDR2 YYNGEE come from the germline V gene. The CDR3 is 15 residues long. V lost 5 bases and J lost 3; bases outside the gene matches: 5. CDR3 protein: CASSYGDRGYNEQFF. In DNA, the CDR3 is TGTGCCAGCAGTTATGGGGACAGGGGCTACAATGAGCAGTTCTTC.

CDR3 in amino acids: CASSPSPFPATNEKLFF. CDR3 sequence (DNA): TGTGCCAGTAGTCCCTCCCCCTTCCCGGCAACTAATGAAAAACTGTTTTTT. This chain joins TRBV19 and TRBJ1-4; D is unresolved. The CDR3 sequence is 17 residues long. The V end was cut by 5 bases, the J end by 0 bases, with 16 bases between. The germline CDR1 and CDR2 sequences are LNHDA and SQIVND (reference sequence).

The chain joins TRBV3-1 (or the pseudogene TRBV3-2) to TRBJ1-5; D gene unclear. Trimming took off 5 bases at V and 4 bases at J, with 6 bases between the two ends. Germline values: CDR1 LGHDT, CDR2 YNNKEL (reference sequence). The CDR3 totals 12 residues. CDR3: CASSFPNQPQHF. In DNA, the CDR3 is TGTGCCAGCAGCTTCCCTAATCAGCCCCAGCATTTT.

Concerning this clone: This sample also contains other DNA sequences that code for the same CDR3. This chain uses TRBV19 with TRBJ1-2; 10 bases agree with TRBD1. CDR3 length equals 13 residues. J was trimmed by 7 bases and V by 5 bases; bases with no gene match: 4. Germline V lookup: CDR1 LNHDA, CDR2 SQIVND (reference sequence). The DNA of the CDR3 is TGTGCCAGTAGTCGGACAGGGGGTCCTGGCTACACCTTC. Protein product: CASSRTGGPGYTF.

V usage is TRBV5-1 and J usage is TRBJ2-5; 9 bases are shared with TRBD1. The CDR3 consists of 16 residues. V was pared by 2 bases and J by 4 bases, with 9 bases of the junction left unmatched. Germline lookup yields CDR1 SGHRS and CDR2 YFSETQ. CDR3 nucleotides: TGCGCCAGCAGCTTTTGGGGGACAGGGACGGGAGAGACCCAGTACTTC. Translating gives CASSFWGTGTGETQYF.

The V call is TRBV6-5, the J call TRBJ1-2, with 9 bases matching TRBD1. This CDR3 region has 15 residues. With V trimmed by 5 bases and J by 7 bases, 11 bases remained unmatched. The germline gives CDR1 MNHEY, CDR2 SVGAGI. This chain's CDR3 is CASSRTTGGGRGYTF. CDR3 bases: TGTGCCAGCAGTCGGACCACAGGGGGCGGACGTGGCTACACCTTC.

The sample holds one count of this clone. This chain joins TRBV7-8 and TRBJ1-1; TRBD1 agrees at 7 bases. Germline lookup yields CDR1 SGHVS and CDR2 FQNEAQ. CDR3 size: 15 residues. J lost 0 bases, V lost 5 bases, and 6 bases had no gene match. CDR3 residues: CASSIEQGMNTEAFF. The CDR3, as DNA: TGTGCCAGCAGCATAGAACAGGGGATGAACACTGAAGCTTTCTTT. Looking up the rest from reference TRBV7-8 and TRBJ1-1 gives the full variable domain: GAGVSQSPRYKVAKRGQDVALRCDPISGHVSLFWYQQALGQGPEFLTYFQNEAQLDKSGLPSDRFFAERPEGSVSTLKIQRTQQEDSAVYLCASSIEQGMNTEAFFGQGTRLTVV.

The chain joins TRBV6-5 to TRBJ1-1; D uncertain. Germline assignment: CDR1 MNHEY and CDR2 SVGAGI. The CDR3 consists of 16 residues. V was cut by 4 bases and J by 4 bases, with 19 bases left in between. The CDR3, as DNA: TGTGCCAGCAGTTCGCCCAGGTCTTCCGTGCGCACTGAAGCTTTCTTT. As protein: CASSSPRSSVRTEAFF.

The chain combines TRBV7-9 with TRBJ1-1; 8 positions agree with TRBD1. CDR1 is SEHNR, CDR2 FQNEAQ, per germline (reference sequence). J was trimmed by 1 base and V by 2 bases; bases with no gene match: 3. CDR3 length: 15 amino acids. The CDR3 spells CASSLQGAGNTEAFF. CDR3 DNA: TGTGCCAGCAGCTTACAGGGGGCGGGGAACACTGAAGCTTTCTTT.

V and J are TRBV29-1 and TRBJ2-7, with 7 bases aligning to TRBD2. The CDR3 is 12 residues long. V trimming: 2 bases; J trimming: 5 bases; junction bases outside the gene matches: 3. Germline V gene lookup returns CDR1 SQVTM and CDR2 ANQGSEA. The DNA for the CDR3 is TGCAGCGTTGAACGCGGGAGCAACGAGCAGTACTTC. Translating it yields CSVERGSNEQYF.

V gene TRBV7-9 combines with J gene TRBJ2-7; 10 bases match TRBD1. J was trimmed by 3 bases and V by 5 bases; bases with no gene match: 7. The CDR3 has 15 amino acids. From germline, CDR1 is SEHNR and CDR2 FQNEAQ (reference sequence). CDR3 protein: CASSPRTGGIYEQYF. In nucleotides, the CDR3 is TGTGCCAGCAGCCCGCGGACAGGGGGAATCTACGAGCAGTACTTC.

The V call is TRBV3-1 (or the pseudogene TRBV3-2), the J call TRBJ2-1; a possible D gene is TRBD2 (6 bases). This CDR3 has 16 amino acids. Germline-derived CDR1 and CDR2 are LGHDT and YNNKEL (reference sequence). Trimming stripped 0 bases from V and 4 bases from J, with 13 bases between. CDR3 region: CASSQDVSGLYNEQFF. The CDR3 bases are TGTGCCAGCAGCCAAGATGTAAGCGGGCTTTACAATGAGCAGTTCTTC.

V and J are TRBV24-1 and TRBJ2-1, with 7 bases identical to TRBD2. This CDR3 has 15 amino acids. V gave up 7 bases and J gave up 5 bases; unmatched junction bases: 10. Germline V gene lookup returns CDR1 KGHDR and CDR2 SFDVKD. The CDR3 spells CATSHSLAVDNEQFF. Here the CDR3 DNA reads TGTGCCACCAGCCATTCTCTAGCGGTTGACAATGAGCAGTTCTTC.

The V call is TRBV11-2, the J call TRBJ2-1; 8 positions agree with TRBD2. Germline V gene sequence: CDR1 SGHAT, CDR2 FQNNGV. V trimming: 1 base; J trimming: 15 bases; junction bases outside the gene matches: 5. The CDR3 has 12 amino acids. This CDR3 is CASSLAGGPPFF. CDR3 nucleotides: TGTGCCAGCAGCTTAGCGGGGGGGCCGCCGTTCTTC.

The CDR3 here is CASSLAGGGEQYF. The DNA of the CDR3 is TGTGCCAGCAGTTTAGCGGGGGGCGGCGAGCAGTACTTC. This chain joins TRBV28 and TRBJ2-7; 8 bases map to TRBD2. CDR3 length: 13 residues. After removal of 2 bases from V and 6 bases from J, the junction contained 3 bases not matched to a gene. Looked up from germline, CDR1 is MDHEN and CDR2 is SYDVKM.

The chain recombines TRBV6-5 with TRBJ1-6; maybe TRBD1 (6 bases). This CDR3 is built from 14 residues. V was shortened by 2 bases and J by 8 bases, with 10 bases between the two germline ends. Germline loops: CDR1 MNHEY, CDR2 SVGAGI. CDR3 protein: CASSYRGTDSPLHF. The CDR3 DNA reads TGTGCCAGCAGTTACAGGGGGACGGATTCACCCCTCCACTTT.

CDR3 amino acids: CASSESGTRVSEKLFF. Here the CDR3 DNA reads TGTGCCAGCAGTGAATCGGGGACTCGGGTGTCTGAAAAACTGTTTTTT. V usage is TRBV6-1 and J usage is TRBJ1-4; D is perhaps TRBD1 (5 bases). Between the trimmed V and J ends, which lost 2 bases and 7 bases, there was a span of 17 bases. CDR1 is MNHNS and CDR2 is SASEGT in the germline V gene. This CDR3 contains 16 residues.